One sample yielded the 4 T cell receptor beta chains listed below, sequenced in a study of T cell clonality in common variable immunodeficiency. General study results and limits: In common variable immunodeficiency, TCR beta chains reportedly carried fewer deletions and N-nucleotide insertions.

Sequenced by immunoSEQ multiplex PCR; TCRdb stores in-frame clones only, minus some. Observed in the sample are some 30,000 clones, none of them singletons. These receptors are not linked to any known antigen. Sequencing used peripheral blood mononuclear cells. These receptors came from a human donor with common variable immunodeficiency.

Comment on this clone: The CDR3 goes on 3 residues after the read ends, and that part is filled in from the germline J gene. This chain connects TRBV13 to TRBJ1-2; D uncertain. Germline assignment: CDR1 PRHDT and CDR2 FYEKMQ (reference sequence). The V end lost 2 bases, the J end lost 6 bases, and 4 bases lay between the germline ends. The CDR3 consists of 11 residues. CDR3 in amino acids: CASSLSDGYTF. CDR3 DNA, as far as it was read: TGTGCCAGCAGCTTATCCGATGGC.

A note on this clone: The read is 3 residues too short to cover the CDR3 end, so that end is filled in from the germline J gene. The chain recombines TRBV20-1 with TRBJ2-3; D may be TRBD1 (6 bases). V was clipped by 5 bases and J by 2 bases, with 11 bases between them. Looked up from germline, CDR1 is DFQATT and CDR2 is SNEGSKA (reference sequence). This CDR3 contains 13 residues. The part of the CDR3 DNA that was read is TGCAGTGCTGCCGGGACAACCACAGATACG. Protein sequence: CSAAGTTTDT. The entire CDR3 protein is CSAAGTTTDTQYF.

This clone appeared many times. The sequenced fragment ends 3 residues before the CDR3 boundary, so the rest is inferred from the germline J gene. The rearrangement uses TRBV29-1 and TRBJ1-2; D call uncertain. The CDR3 has 16 amino acids. Germline V gene sequence: CDR1 SQVTM, CDR2 ANQGSEA. V gave up 0 bases and J gave up 5 bases, with 19 bases separating them. The CDR3 loop is CSVEDLIALWVYGYTF. Partial CDR3 DNA: TGCAGCGTTGAAGATCTTATAGCCTTGTGGGTTTATGGC.

A few counts support this clone. The read comes to an end 3 residues before the CDR3 does, leaving the germline J gene to fill in the end. The chain links TRBV19 to TRBJ1-5, with TRBD1 matching 12 bases. Losses at the gene ends were 6 bases for V and 8 bases for J; bases not matched to a gene: 8. Germline CDR1 is LNHDA and CDR2 is SQIVND (reference sequence). The CDR3 extends over 15 amino acids. The CDR3 sequence: CASRTGTGGLEPQHF. The sequenced CDR3 bases are TGTGCCAGTAGGACCGGGACAGGGGGCTTAGAGCCC.